This T cell receptor beta chain was recorded in a study of identical twins. After removal of 6 bases from V and 0 bases from J, the junction contained 5 bases not matched to a gene. CDR3 length: 15 residues. Germline CDR1 is SGHKS and CDR2 is YYEKEE (reference sequence). This clonotype was counted only a few times. TCRdb passed the 5' RACE reads through MiXCR, listing each CDR3 protein once. The sample shows about 530,000 distinct CDR3 sequences, approximately 20% of them seen only once. This same sample was also taken into another study, of yellow fever vaccine responses in identical twins.

The specimen was CD4+ T cells sorted from blood. This TCR derives from a woman aged 18 to 35 in good health. The chain combines TRBV5-5 with TRBJ2-3, with 9 bases lining up with TRBD1. The CDR3 nucleotides are TGTGCCAGCAACCCCGGGACAGGGAGCACAGATACGCAGTATTTT. Its translation is CASNPGTGSTDTQYF.